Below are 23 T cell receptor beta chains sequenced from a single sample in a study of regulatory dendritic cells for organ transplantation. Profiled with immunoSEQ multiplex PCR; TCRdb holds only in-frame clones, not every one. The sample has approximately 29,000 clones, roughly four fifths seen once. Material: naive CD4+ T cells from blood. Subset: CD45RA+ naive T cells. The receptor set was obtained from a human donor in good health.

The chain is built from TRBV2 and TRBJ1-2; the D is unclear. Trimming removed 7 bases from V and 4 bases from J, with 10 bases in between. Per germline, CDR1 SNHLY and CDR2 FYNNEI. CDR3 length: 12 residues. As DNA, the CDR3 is TGTGCCAGCAACGTCTACCTCTATGGCTACACCTTC. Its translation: CASNVYLYGYTF. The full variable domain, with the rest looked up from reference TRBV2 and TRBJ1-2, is EPEVTQTPSHQVTQMGQEVILRCVPISNHLYFYWYRQILGQKVEFLVSFYNNEISEKSEIFDDQFSVERPDGSNFTLKIRSTKLEDSAMYFCASNVYLYGYTFGSGTRLTVV.

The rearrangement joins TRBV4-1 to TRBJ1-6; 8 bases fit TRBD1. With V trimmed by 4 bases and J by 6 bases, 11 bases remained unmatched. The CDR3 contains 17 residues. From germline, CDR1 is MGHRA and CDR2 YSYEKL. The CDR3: CASSLRTGPRGNSPLHF. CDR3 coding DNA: TGCGCCAGCAGCCTTCGGACAGGGCCTAGGGGTAATTCACCCCTCCACTTT.

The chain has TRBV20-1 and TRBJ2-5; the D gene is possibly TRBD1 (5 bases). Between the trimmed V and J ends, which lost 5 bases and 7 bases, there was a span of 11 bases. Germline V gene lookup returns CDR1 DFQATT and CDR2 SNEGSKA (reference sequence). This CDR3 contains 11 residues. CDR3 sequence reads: CSAGAAGTQYF. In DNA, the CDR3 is TGCAGTGCTGGGGCGGCAGGGACCCAGTACTTC.

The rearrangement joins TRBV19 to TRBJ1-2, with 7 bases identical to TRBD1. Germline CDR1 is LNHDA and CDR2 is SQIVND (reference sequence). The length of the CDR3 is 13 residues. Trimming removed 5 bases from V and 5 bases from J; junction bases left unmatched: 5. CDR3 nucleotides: TGTGCCAGTAGTGCGGACAGGCAGTATGGCTACACCTTC. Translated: CASSADRQYGYTF.

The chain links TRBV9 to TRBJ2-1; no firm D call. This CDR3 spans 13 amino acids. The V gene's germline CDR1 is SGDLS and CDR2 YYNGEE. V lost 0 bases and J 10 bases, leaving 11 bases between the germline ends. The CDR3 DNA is TGTGCCAGCAGCGTAGCTACTCCATACGAGCAGTTCTTC. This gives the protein CASSVATPYEQFF. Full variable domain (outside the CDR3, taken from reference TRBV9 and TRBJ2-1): DSGVTQTPKHLITATGQRVTLRCSPRSGDLSVYWYQQSLDQGLQFLIQYYNGEERAKGNILERFSAQQFPDLHSELNLSSLELGDSALYFCASSVATPYEQFFGPGTRLTVL.

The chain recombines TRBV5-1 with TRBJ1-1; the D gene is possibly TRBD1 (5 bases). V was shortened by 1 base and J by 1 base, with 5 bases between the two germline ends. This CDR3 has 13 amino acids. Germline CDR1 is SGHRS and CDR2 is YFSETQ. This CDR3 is CASSLRGNTEAFF. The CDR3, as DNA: TGCGCCAGCAGCTTGAGGGGGAACACTGAAGCTTTCTTT.

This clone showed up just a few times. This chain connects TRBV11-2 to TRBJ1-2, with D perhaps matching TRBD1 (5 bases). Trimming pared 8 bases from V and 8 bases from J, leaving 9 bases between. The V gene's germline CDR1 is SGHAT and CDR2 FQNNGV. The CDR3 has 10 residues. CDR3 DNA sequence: TGTGCCAGCGCCGGGGGAGGCTACACCTTC. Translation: CASAGGGYTF.

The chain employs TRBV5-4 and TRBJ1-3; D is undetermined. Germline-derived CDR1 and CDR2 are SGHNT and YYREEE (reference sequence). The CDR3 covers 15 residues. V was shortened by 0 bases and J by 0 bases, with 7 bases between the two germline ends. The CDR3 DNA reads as TGTGCCAGCAGCTTGGCGAGCCACTCTGGAAACACCATATATTTT. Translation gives CASSLASHSGNTIYF.

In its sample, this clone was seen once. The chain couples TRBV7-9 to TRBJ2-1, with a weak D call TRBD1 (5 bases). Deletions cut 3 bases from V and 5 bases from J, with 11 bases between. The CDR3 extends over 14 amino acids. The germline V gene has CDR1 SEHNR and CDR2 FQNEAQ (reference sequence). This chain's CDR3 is CASSFTDRHNEQFF. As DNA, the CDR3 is TGTGCCAGCAGCTTTACTGACAGACACAATGAGCAGTTCTTC.

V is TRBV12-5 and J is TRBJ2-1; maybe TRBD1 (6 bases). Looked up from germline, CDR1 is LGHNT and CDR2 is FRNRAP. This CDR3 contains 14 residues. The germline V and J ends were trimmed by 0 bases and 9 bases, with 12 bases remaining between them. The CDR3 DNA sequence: TGTGCTAGTGGTTTGGTCCCTGACAGGAGTGAGCAGTTCTTC. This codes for CASGLVPDRSEQFF.

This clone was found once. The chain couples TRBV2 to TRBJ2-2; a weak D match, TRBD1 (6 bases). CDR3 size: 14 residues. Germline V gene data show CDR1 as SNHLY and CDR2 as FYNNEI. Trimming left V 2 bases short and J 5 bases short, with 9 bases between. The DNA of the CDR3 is TGTGCCAGCAGTGAAAACAGGGAAACCGGGGAGCTGTTTTTT. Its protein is CASSENRETGELFF.

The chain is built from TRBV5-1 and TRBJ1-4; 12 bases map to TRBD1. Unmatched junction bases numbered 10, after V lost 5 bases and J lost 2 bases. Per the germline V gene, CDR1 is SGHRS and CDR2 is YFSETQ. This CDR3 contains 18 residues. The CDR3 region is CASSIGTGGARTNEKLFF. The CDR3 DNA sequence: TGCGCCAGCAGTATTGGGACAGGGGGCGCCCGGACTAATGAAAAACTGTTTTTT.

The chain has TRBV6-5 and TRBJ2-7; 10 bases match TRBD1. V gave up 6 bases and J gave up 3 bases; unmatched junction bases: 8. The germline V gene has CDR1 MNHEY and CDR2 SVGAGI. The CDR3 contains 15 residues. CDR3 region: CASRTTGTGDYEQYF. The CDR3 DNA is TGTGCCAGCAGGACGACCGGGACAGGGGACTACGAGCAGTACTTC.

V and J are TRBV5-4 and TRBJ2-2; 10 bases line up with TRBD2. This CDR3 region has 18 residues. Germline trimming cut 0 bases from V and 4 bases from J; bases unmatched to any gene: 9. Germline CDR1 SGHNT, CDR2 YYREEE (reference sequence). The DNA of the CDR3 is TGTGCCAGCAGCTTGGGGGGAACCGGGACTAGCGCCACCGGGGAGCTGTTTTTT. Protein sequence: CASSLGGTGTSATGELFF.

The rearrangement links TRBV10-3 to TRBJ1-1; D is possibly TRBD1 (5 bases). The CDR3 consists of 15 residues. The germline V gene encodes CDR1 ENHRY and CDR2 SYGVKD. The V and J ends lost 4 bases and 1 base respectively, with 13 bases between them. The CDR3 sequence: CAISAPGSPNTEAFF. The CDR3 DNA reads TGTGCCATCAGTGCTCCAGGGTCCCCGAACACTGAAGCTTTCTTT.

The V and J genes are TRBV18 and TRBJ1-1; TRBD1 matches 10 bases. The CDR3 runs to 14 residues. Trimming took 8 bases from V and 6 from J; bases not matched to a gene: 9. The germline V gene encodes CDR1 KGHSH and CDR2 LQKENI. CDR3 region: CASTPGTGVSEAFF. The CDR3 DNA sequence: TGTGCCAGCACTCCCGGGACAGGGGTTTCTGAAGCTTTCTTT. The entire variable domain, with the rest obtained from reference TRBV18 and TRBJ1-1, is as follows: NAGVMQNPRHLVRRRGQEARLRCSPMKGHSHVYWYRQLPEEGLKFMVYLQKENIIDESGMPKERFSAEFPKEGPSILRIQQVVRGDSAAYFCASTPGTGVSEAFFGQGTRLTVV.

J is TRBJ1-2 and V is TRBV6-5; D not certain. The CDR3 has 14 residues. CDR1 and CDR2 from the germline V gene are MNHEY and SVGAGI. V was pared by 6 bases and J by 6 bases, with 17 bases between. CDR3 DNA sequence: TGTGCCAGCAGCCCCCCCGGGAGAGTCAATGGCTACACCTTC. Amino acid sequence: CASSPPGRVNGYTF.

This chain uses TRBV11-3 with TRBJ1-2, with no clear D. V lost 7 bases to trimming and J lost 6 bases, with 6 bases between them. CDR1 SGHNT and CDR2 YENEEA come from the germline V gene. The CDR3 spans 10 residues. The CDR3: CASTNHGYTF. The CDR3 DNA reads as TGTGCCAGCACAAATCATGGCTACACCTTC. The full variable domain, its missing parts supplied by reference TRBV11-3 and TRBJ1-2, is EAGVVQSPRYKIIEKKQPVAFWCNPISGHNTLYWYLQNLGQGPELLIRYENEEAVDDSQLPKDRFSAERLKGVDSTLKIQPAELGDSAVYLCASTNHGYTFGSGTRLTVV.

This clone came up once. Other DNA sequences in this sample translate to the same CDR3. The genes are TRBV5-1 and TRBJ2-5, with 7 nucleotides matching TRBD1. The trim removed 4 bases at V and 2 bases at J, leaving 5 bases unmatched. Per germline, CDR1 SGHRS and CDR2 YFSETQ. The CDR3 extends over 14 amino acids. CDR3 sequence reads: CASSIGQAQETQYF. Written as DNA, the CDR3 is TGCGCCAGCAGCATTGGACAGGCTCAAGAGACCCAGTACTTC.

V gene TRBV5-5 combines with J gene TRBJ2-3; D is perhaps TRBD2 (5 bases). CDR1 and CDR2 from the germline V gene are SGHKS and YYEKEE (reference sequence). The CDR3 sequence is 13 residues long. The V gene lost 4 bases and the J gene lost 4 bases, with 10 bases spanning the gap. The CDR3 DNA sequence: TGTGCCAGCAGCCCTCGGGGTTCAGATACGCAGTATTTT. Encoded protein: CASSPRGSDTQYF.

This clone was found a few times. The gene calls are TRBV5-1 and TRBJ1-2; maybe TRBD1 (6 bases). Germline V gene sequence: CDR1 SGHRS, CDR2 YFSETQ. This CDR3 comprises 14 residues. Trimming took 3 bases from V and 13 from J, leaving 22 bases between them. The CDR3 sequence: CASSSSLGTPQITF. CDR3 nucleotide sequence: TGCGCCAGCAGCTCCTCCCTCGGGACACCCCAGATCACCTTC.

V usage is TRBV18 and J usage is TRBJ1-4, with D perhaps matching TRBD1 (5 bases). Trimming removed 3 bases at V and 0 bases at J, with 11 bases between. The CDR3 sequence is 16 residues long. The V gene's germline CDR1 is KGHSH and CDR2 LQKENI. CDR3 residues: CASSPDRTATNEKLFF. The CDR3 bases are TGTGCCAGCTCACCCGACAGAACCGCAACTAATGAAAAACTGTTTTTT.

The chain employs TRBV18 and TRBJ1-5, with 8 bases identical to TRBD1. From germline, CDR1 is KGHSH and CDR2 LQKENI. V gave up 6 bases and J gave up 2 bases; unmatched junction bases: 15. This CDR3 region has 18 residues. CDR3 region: CASSFRQGKLIGNQPQHF. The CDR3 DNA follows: TGTGCCAGCTCGTTTAGACAGGGGAAACTTATTGGCAATCAGCCCCAGCATTTT.